The 15 T cell receptor beta chains presented below share a single source sample, sequenced in a study of cytomegalovirus exposure and HLA in healthy donors (dated by TCRdb to between 2016 and 2019). The receptor library was made with the immunoSEQ multiplex PCR assay. For the multiplex PCR, a mixture combining 60 forward primers for TCR Vbeta segments and 13 reverse primers for TCR Jbeta segments was used. Sourced from immuneACCESS, this table was stored by TCRdb with only in-frame sequences that have V and J called. A share of the clones is absent; for the studies checked, an unresolved V gene accounts for under half, and the remainder has no known explanation. Counted in this sample were fewer than 120,000 clones; approximately 86% of them appeared once. The top ten hold around 1.9% of the sample. The sequencing sample was made of PBMCs. These receptors were obtained from a man aged 40-49 years in good health and CMV-seronegative.

This clone was seen only once. V is TRBV5-1 and J is TRBJ2-7; 10 nucleotides match TRBD1. V shed 3 bases and J 6 bases; nucleotides not matched to a gene: 12. The CDR3 consists of 16 residues. Germline CDR1 is SGHRS and CDR2 is YFSETQ. The chain's CDR3 is CASSSNPGTGAREQYF. The CDR3 coding sequence is TGCGCCAGCAGCTCGAACCCCGGGACAGGGGCTCGCGAGCAGTACTTC.

The genes are TRBV28 and TRBJ1-4; possible D gene TRBD1, 6 bases. The V end lost 6 bases, the J end lost 7 bases, and 21 bases lay between the germline ends. The CDR3 consists of 16 residues. CDR1 and CDR2 (germline): MDHEN, SYDVKM. The CDR3 DNA reads as TGTGCCAGCAGCTCAGCGGGGGCGACTGCCGGTGAAAAACTGTTTTTT. It is translated as CASSSAGATAGEKLFF.

The chain links TRBV13 to TRBJ2-1, with 8 bases identical to TRBD2. The CDR3 runs 16 residues. Trimming removed 5 bases from V and 3 bases from J; junction bases left unmatched: 9. CDR1 and CDR2 from the germline V gene are PRHDT and FYEKMQ (reference sequence). CDR3 bases: TGTGCCAGCAGCCCCCCCCGAGCGGGGGTCTACAATGAGCAGTTCTTC. Translation gives CASSPPRAGVYNEQFF.

V gene TRBV7-9 combines with J gene TRBJ1-4, with TRBD1 as a possible D gene (5 bases). V was pared by 8 bases and J by 8 bases, with 15 bases between. The length of the CDR3 is 13 residues. Germline values: CDR1 SEHNR, CDR2 FQNEAQ (reference sequence). CDR3 in DNA: TGTGCCAGCCATCGGAGGGGAAGGGAAAAACTGTTTTTT. Translation gives CASHRRGREKLFF.

In its sample, this clone was seen once. The CDR3 sequence is CASRSGSDQPQHF. The CDR3 DNA is TGTGCCAGCAGGAGTGGTTCGGATCAGCCCCAGCATTTT. The V call is TRBV7-9, the J call TRBJ1-5; the D is unclear. CDR1 SEHNR and CDR2 FQNEAQ come from the germline V gene (reference sequence). The CDR3 spans 13 residues. Trimming shortened V by 6 bases and J by 5 bases, and 11 bases separated the two germline ends.

This sequence joins TRBV6-1 and TRBJ2-1, with 10 bases identical to TRBD1. This CDR3 is built from 15 residues. The germline CDR1 and CDR2 sequences are MNHNS and SASEGT. V trimming: 7 bases; J trimming: 6 bases; junction bases outside the gene matches: 9. The CDR3: CASTLGQGKGNEQFF. CDR3 coding DNA: TGTGCCAGCACCCTGGGACAGGGGAAGGGCAATGAGCAGTTCTTC.

The chain combines TRBV4-2 with TRBJ1-2; D ambiguous. Trimming left V 1 base short and J 8 bases short, with 20 bases between. This CDR3 has 16 amino acids. Germline V CDR1 and CDR2: LGHNA, YNFKEQ. CDR3 in amino acids: CASSQGEGNSDDGYTF. CDR3 DNA: TGTGCCAGCAGCCAAGGAGAGGGAAACTCCGATGACGGCTACACCTTC.

The V call is TRBV6-5, the J call TRBJ2-7; a possible D gene is TRBD2 (6 bases). The CDR3 contains 14 residues. Germline values: CDR1 MNHEY, CDR2 SVGAGI. V was shortened by 5 bases and J by 2 bases, with 13 bases between the two germline ends. The CDR3 DNA reads as TGTGCCAGCAGTCCCCTGGACTATCCCTACGAGCAGTACTTC. Protein sequence: CASSPLDYPYEQYF.

In this sample, this clone turned up once. The chain has TRBV4-1 and TRBJ1-1; TRBD1 aligns across 11 bases. Germline V gene lookup returns CDR1 MGHRA and CDR2 YSYEKL. Trimming cost V 5 bases and J 4 bases; bases outside gene matches: 12. This CDR3 region has 17 residues. The CDR3 coding sequence is TGCGCCAGCAGCTATCTAGTGGGGACAGGGGGTGTCACTGAAGCTTTCTTT. This codes for CASSYLVGTGGVTEAFF.

This rearrangement joins TRBV4-2 to TRBJ1-1; 9 bases match TRBD1. Germline CDR1 and CDR2: LGHNA and YNFKEQ. The length of the CDR3 is 15 residues. V gave up 4 bases and J gave up 9 bases; unmatched junction bases: 12. The CDR3 DNA sequence: TGTGCCAGCAGCCTGGACCCGGGACAGGGAGAGAAAGCTTTCTTT. Its translation is CASSLDPGQGEKAFF.

The chain links TRBV7-2 to TRBJ2-3, with a possible D match to TRBD2 (5 bases). There are 17 residues in the CDR3. Trimming took 5 bases from V and 2 from J, leaving 20 bases between them. Germline CDR1 is SGHTA and CDR2 is FQGNSA. The CDR3 spells CASSGGTLVRTTDTQYF. The CDR3 DNA reads TGTGCCAGCAGCGGAGGTACTCTAGTCCGGACCACAGATACGCAGTATTTT.

As concerns this clone: The sample has other DNA sequences that encode this CDR3 too. The chain links TRBV27 to TRBJ1-2; the D is unclear. CDR1 MNHEY and CDR2 SMNVEV come from the germline V gene (reference sequence). Trimming took 4 bases from V and 5 from J, leaving 5 bases between them. CDR3 size: 11 residues. For the CDR3, the DNA is TGTGCCAGCAGTTCGGGATATGGCTACACCTTC. Translation gives CASSSGYGYTF.

V gene TRBV5-6 combines with J gene TRBJ2-1, with D hard to call. This CDR3 contains 15 residues. The V gene lost 1 base and the J gene lost 6 bases, with 14 bases spanning the gap. Germline assignment: CDR1 SGHDT and CDR2 YYEEEE. This CDR3 is CASSLRLGLLNEQFF. The CDR3 nucleotides are TGTGCCAGCAGCTTGCGGCTAGGCCTACTCAATGAGCAGTTCTTC.

V usage is TRBV28 and J usage is TRBJ1-1; 8 bases align to TRBD1. Germline values: CDR1 MDHEN, CDR2 SYDVKM. J gave up 5 bases and V 5 bases, and 4 bases lay outside the gene matches. The CDR3 is made up of 13 amino acids. In DNA, the CDR3 is TGTGCCAGCAGTCAGGGGGCATGGACTGAAGCTTTCTTT. It is translated as CASSQGAWTEAFF.

In its sample, this clone was seen a few times. This rearrangement joins TRBV29-1 to TRBJ2-7, with D perhaps TRBD1 (6 bases). The V end was cut by 4 bases, the J end by 0 bases, with 13 bases between. Germline CDR1 and CDR2: SQVTM and ANQGSEA. This CDR3 has 14 residues. The CDR3 sequence: CSVVRTASSYEQYF. Here the CDR3 DNA reads TGCAGCGTTGTGAGGACAGCGAGCTCCTACGAGCAGTACTTC.